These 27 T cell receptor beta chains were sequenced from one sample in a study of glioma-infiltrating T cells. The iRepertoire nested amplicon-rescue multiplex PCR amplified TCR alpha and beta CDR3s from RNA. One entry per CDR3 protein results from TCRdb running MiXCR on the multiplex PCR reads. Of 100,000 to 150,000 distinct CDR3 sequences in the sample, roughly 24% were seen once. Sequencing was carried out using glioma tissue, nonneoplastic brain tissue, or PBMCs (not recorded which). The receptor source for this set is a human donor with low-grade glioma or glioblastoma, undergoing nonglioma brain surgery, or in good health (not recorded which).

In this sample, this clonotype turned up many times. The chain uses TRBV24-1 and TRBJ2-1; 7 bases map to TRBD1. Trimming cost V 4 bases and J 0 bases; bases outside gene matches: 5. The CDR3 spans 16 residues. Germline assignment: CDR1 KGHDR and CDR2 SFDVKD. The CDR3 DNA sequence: TGTGCCACCAGTGACGGGACAGCCCACTCCTACAATGAGCAGTTCTTC. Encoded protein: CATSDGTAHSYNEQFF.

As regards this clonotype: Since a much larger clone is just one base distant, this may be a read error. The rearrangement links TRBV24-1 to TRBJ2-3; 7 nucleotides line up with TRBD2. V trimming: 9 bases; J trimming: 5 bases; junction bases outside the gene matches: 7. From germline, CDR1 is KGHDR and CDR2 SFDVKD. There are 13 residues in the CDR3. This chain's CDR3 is CATGGTNKDTQYF. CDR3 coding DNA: TGTGCCACCGGGGGGACTAACAAAGATACGCAGTATTTT.

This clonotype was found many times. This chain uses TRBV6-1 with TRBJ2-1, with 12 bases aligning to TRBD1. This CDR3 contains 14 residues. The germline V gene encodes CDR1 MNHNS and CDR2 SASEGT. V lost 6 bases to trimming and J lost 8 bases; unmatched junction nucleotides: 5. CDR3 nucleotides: TGTGCCAGCAGACCGGGACAGGGGGCCTATGAGCAGTTCTTC. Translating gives CASRPGQGAYEQFF.

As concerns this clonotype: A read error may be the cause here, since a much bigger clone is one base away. The DNA of the CDR3 is TGTGCCAGCATTTTCCTAGGGAATGAGCAGTTCTTC. The encoded protein is CASIFLGNEQFF. The chain uses TRBV27 and TRBJ2-1; no clear D gene. Germline V gene sequence: CDR1 MNHEY, CDR2 SMNVEV (reference sequence). The CDR3 loop spans 12 amino acids. Trimming removed 7 bases from V and 7 bases from J, with 11 bases in between.

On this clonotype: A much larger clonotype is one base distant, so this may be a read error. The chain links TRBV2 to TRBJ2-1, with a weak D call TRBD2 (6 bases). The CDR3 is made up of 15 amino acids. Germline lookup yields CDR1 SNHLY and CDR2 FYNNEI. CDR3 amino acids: CASRSSGSSYKEQFF. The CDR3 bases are TGTGCCAGCAGGAGTAGCGGATCCTCCTACAAGGAGCAGTTCTTC. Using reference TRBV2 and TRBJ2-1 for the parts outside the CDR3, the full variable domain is EPEVTQTPSHQVTQMGQEVILRCVPISNHLYFYWYRQILGQKVEFLVSFYNNEISEKSEIFDDQFSVERPDGSNFTLKIRSTKLEDSAMYFCASRSSGSSYKEQFFGPGTRLTVL.

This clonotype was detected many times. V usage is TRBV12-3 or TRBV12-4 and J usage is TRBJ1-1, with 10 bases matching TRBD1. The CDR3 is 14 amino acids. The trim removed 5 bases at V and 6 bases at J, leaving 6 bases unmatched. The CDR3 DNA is TGTGCCAGCAGTAAAAGGGACAGGGGCGCTGAAGCTTTCTTT. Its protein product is CASSKRDRGAEAFF.

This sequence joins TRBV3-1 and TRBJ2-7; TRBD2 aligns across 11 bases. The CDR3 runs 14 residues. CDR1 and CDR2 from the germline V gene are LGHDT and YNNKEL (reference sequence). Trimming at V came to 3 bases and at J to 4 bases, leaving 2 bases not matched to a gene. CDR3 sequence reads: CASSQLAGGYEQYF. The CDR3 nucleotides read TGTGCCAGCAGCCAGCTAGCGGGGGGATACGAGCAGTACTTC.

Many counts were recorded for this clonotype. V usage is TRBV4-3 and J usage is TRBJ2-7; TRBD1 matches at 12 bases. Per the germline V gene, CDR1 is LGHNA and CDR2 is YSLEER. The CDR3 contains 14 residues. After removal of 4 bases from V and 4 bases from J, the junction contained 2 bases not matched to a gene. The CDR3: CASSPGQGAYEQYF. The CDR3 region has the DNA TGCGCCAGCAGCCCGGGACAGGGGGCGTACGAGCAGTACTTC.

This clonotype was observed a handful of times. The CDR3 region is CASSSRGGQGKNTEAFF. The CDR3 nucleotides read TGTGCCAGCAGCTCCCGCGGGGGACAGGGAAAGAACACTGAAGCTTTCTTT. V is TRBV7-9 and J is TRBJ1-1; 9 bases fit TRBD1. The CDR3 totals 17 residues. J gave up 1 base and V 4 bases, and 10 bases lay outside the gene matches. Germline CDR1 and CDR2: SEHNR and FQNEAQ (reference sequence).

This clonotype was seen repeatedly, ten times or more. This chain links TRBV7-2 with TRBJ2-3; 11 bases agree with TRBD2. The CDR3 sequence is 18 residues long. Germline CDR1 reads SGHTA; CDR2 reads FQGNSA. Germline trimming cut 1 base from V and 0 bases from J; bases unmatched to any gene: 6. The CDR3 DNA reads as TGTGCCAGCAGCTTAGGCGGGACTAGCGGAGCCAGCACAGATACGCAGTATTTT. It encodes CASSLGGTSGASTDTQYF.

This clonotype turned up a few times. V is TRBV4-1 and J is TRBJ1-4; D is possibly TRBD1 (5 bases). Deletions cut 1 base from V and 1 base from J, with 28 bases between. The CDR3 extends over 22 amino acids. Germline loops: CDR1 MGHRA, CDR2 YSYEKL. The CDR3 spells CASSQVSFSGDGSWVTNEKLFF. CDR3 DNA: TGCGCCAGCAGCCAAGTTTCCTTCTCGGGGGACGGCAGCTGGGTAACTAATGAAAAACTGTTTTTT.

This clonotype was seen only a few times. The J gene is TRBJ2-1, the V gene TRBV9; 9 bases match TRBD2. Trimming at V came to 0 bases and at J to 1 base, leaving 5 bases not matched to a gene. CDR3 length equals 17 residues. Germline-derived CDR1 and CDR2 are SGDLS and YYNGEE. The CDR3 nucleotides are TGTGCCAGCAGCGTAGAAGGCGGGAGGGCGTCCTACAATGAGCAGTTCTTC. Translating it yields CASSVEGGRASYNEQFF.

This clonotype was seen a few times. The chain's CDR3 is CASSLSPPGTVYNEQFF. CDR3 nucleotide sequence: TGCGCCAGCAGCCTTTCGCCCCCTGGGACAGTCTACAATGAGCAGTTCTTC. The V and J genes are TRBV4-1 and TRBJ2-1, with TRBD1 matching over 7 bases. J lost 3 bases, V lost 4 bases, and 12 bases had no gene match. Germline V CDR1 and CDR2: MGHRA, YSYEKL. CDR3 length: 17 amino acids.

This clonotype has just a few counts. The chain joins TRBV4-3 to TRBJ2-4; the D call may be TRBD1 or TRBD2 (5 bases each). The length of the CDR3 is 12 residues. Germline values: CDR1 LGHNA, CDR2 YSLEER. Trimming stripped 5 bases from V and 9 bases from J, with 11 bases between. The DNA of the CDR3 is TGCGCCAGCAGCGGGGGACGATCCATTCAGTACTTC. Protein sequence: CASSGGRSIQYF.

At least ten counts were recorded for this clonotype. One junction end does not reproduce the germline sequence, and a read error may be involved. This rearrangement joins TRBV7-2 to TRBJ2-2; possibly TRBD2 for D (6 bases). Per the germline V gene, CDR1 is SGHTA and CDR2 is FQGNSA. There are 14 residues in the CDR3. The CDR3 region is CASRLAVNTGELFF. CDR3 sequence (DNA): TGTGCCAGCAGATTAGCGGTAAACACCGGGGAGCTGTTTTTT. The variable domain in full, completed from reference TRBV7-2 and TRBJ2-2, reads GAGVSQSPSNKVTEKGKDVELRCDPISGHTALYWYRQSLGQGLEFLIYFQGNSAPDKSGLPSDRFSAERTGGSVSTLTIQRTQQEDSAVYLCASRLAVNTGELFFGEGSRLTVL.

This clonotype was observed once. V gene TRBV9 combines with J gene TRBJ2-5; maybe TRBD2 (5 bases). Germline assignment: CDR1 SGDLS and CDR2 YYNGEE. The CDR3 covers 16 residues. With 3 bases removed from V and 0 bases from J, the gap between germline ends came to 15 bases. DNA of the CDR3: TGTGCCAGCAGCGGAAATCCGGAGCGGTACCAAGAGACCCAGTACTTC. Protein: CASSGNPERYQETQYF.

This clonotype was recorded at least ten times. The CDR3, as DNA: TGTGCCAGCATCATGGGACTACCAGGCTCCTACGAGCAGTACTTC. This codes for CASIMGLPGSYEQYF. The rearrangement joins TRBV6-1 to TRBJ2-7; 7 bases agree with TRBD2. J was trimmed by 0 bases and V by 7 bases; bases with no gene match: 9. The CDR3 extends over 15 amino acids. Germline CDR1 is MNHNS and CDR2 is SASEGT.

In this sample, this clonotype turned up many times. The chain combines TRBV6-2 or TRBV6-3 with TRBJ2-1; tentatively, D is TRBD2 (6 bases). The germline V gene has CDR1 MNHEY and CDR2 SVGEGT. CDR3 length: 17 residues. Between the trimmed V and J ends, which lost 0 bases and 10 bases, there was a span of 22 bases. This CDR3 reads CASSYSPRDSPKWEQFF. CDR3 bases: TGTGCCAGCAGTTACTCGCCTCGGGACTCCCCAAAATGGGAGCAGTTCTTC.

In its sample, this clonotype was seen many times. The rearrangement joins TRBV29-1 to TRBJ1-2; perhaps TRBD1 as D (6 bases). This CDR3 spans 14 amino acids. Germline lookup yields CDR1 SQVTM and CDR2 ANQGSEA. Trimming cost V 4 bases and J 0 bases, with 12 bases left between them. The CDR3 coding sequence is TGCAGCGTTGTGGAGGGGGGGGCTAACTATGGCTACACCTTC. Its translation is CSVVEGGANYGYTF. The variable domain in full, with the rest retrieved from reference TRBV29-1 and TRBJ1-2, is SAVISQKPSRDICQRGTSLTIQCQVDSQVTMMFWYRQQPGQSLTLIATANQGSEATYESGFVIDKFPISRPNLTFSTLTVSNMSPEDSSIYLCSVVEGGANYGYTFGSGTRLTVV.

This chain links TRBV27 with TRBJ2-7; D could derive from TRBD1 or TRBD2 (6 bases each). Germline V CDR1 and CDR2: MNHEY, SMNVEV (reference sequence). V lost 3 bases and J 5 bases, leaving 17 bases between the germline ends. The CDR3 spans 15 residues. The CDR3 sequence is CASSFTLSGAHEQYF. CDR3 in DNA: TGTGCCAGCAGTTTCACTTTATCGGGGGCCCACGAGCAGTACTTC.

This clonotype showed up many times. The CDR3, as DNA: TGTGCCAGCAGCTTACCCCGGACAGGAGCTTTCTTT. Translation: CASSLPRTGAFF. The genes are TRBV7-9 and TRBJ1-1, with TRBD1 matching 7 bases. Trimming removed 2 bases from V and 10 bases from J; junction bases left unmatched: 4. CDR1 SEHNR and CDR2 FQNEAQ come from the germline V gene (reference sequence). The CDR3 has 12 amino acids.

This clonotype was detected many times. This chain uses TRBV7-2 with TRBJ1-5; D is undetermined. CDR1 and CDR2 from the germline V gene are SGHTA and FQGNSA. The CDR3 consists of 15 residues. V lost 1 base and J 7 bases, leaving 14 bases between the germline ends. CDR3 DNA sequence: TGTGCCAGCAGCTTAGATTCGAGGGTGGGCCAGCCCCAGCATTTT. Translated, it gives CASSLDSRVGQPQHF.

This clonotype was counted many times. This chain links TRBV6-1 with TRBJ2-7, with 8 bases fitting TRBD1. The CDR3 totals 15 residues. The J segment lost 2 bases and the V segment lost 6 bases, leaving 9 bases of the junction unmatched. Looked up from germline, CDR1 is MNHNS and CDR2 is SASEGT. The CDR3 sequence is CASSPRDRRPYEQYF. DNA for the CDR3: TGTGCCAGCAGCCCCCGGGACAGGCGACCCTACGAGCAGTACTTC.

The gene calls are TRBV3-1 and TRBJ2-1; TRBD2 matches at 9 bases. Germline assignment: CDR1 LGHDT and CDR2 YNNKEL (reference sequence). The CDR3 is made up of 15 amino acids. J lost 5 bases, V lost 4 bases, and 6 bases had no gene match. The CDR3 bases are TGTGCCAGCAGCCTTATAGCGGGAGAAAACAATGAGCAGTTCTTC. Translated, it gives CASSLIAGENNEQFF.

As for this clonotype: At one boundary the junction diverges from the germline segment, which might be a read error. CDR3 nucleotides: TGTGCCAGCAGTTACTCGGTCATAGATACGCAGTACTTT. This sequence encodes CASSYSVIDTQYF. This chain joins TRBV6-5 and TRBJ2-3; D unclear. The CDR3 has 13 residues. Germline V gene data show CDR1 as MNHEY and CDR2 as SVGAGI.

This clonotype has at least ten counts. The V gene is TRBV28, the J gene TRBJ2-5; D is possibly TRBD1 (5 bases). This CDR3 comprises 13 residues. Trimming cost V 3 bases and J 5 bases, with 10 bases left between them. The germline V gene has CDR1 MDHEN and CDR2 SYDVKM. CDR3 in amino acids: CASSFGRAETQYF. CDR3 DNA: TGTGCCAGCAGTTTTGGCAGGGCCGAGACCCAGTACTTC.

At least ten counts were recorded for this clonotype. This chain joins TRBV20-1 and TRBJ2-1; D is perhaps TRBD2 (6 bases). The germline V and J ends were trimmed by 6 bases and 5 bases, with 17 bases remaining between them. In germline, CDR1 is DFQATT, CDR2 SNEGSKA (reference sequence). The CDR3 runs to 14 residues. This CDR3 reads CSAIGGRPNNEQFF. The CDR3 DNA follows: TGCAGTGCCATAGGAGGGAGGCCCAACAATGAGCAGTTCTTC.